This T cell receptor beta chain was profiled in a study of blood T cell repertoires in COVID-19. Study at large: Acute and convalescent COVID-19 samples came from the United States, Italy and Spain. In each case, the material was cDNA or gDNA derived from T cells, B-cell-depleted T cells, or PBMCs.

Seattle patients were enrolled while actively infected and followed longitudinally. The CDR3 is made up of 12 amino acids. V shed 3 bases, J shed 7 bases, and the junction held 2 bases outside the gene matches. Per the germline V gene, CDR1 is LNHDA and CDR2 is SQIVND (reference sequence). Original analysis: Amplification with reference gene primers provided the estimates of nucleated cell counts. Produced via immunoSEQ multiplex PCR; TCRdb's table is partial and in-frame only. The DNA was the basis for D and trimming; V, J and clone size are from that table. The sample includes about 220,000 clones, roughly 85% of them seen just once.

The sample consisted of peripheral blood. The chain couples TRBV19 to TRBJ1-2, with 7 nucleotides matching TRBD1. The origin of this receptor is a woman aged 70-85 years with COVID-19, enrolled during active disease. The CDR3 DNA reads TGTGCCAGTAGTATGGGACAGTCTGGCTACACCTTC. This gives the protein CASSMGQSGYTF.